Below, one TCR beta chain is given with its context. These data originate in a study of blood T cell repertoires in COVID-19. Study background: From T cells, B-cell-depleted T cells, or PBMCs came the material, which was cDNA or gDNA.

Per the germline V gene, CDR1 is MNHEY and CDR2 is SVGEGT. This CDR3 contains 20 residues. Trimming cost V 6 bases and J 4 bases; bases outside gene matches: 25. TCRdb keeps only in-frame clones here, not all; method: immunoSEQ multiplex PCR. The data contain 360,000 or so clones, roughly 87% of them singletons. This receptor was obtained from a woman aged 55-70 years with COVID-19, enrolled during active disease. V and J are TRBV6-2 or TRBV6-3 and TRBJ2-7; 9 bases are shared with TRBD1. Source material: peripheral blood. Here the CDR3 reads CASSSATGTGNPPGLYEQYF. The CDR3 DNA is TGTGCCAGCAGCAGTGCCACCGGGACAGGGAATCCTCCCGGGCTATACGAGCAGTACTTC.